The entry below describes one T cell receptor (beta chain). Antigen: not known. The data were produced by immunoSEQ multiplex PCR, yet TCRdb's version contains in-frame clones alone and is incomplete. The sample contains tens of thousands of clones, roughly nine tenths of which appear only once. The sample is drawn from a study of OX40 agonist ivuxolimab in advanced cancers. In the study overall: Ivuxolimab, an antibody that agonizes OX40 (CD134), was administered to the patients. Anti-PD-1, anti-PD-L1 or anti-CTLA-4 therapy given earlier was allowed, and 40% had some.

Patients with a history of autoimmune disease or on systemic immunosuppression were excluded. The CDR3 runs 15 residues. V was shortened by 2 bases and J by 5 bases, with 15 bases between the two germline ends. Germline values: CDR1 MDHEN, CDR2 SYDVKM. Study outcomes and limitations: At 0.1 to 3.0 mg/kg, CD4+ and CD8+ blood T cells expanded clonally by week 6.

V is TRBV28 and J is TRBJ1-1; no definite D call. The receptor was derived from an adult with an advanced solid tumor such as melanoma, head and neck, liver or kidney cancer. Sequenced here: CD4+ or CD8+ T cells sorted from blood, sampled in a trial of the OX40 agonist ivuxolimab. The CDR3 region has the DNA TGTGCCAGCAGTTTAGTAGGTGGAGAGAGGACTGAAGCTTTCTTT. The encoded protein is CASSLVGGERTEAFF.